One and the same sample provided the 30 T cell receptor beta chains below, sequenced in a study of regulatory T cells in long-lasting Graves disease. Researchers made TCR beta libraries by using iRepertoire HTBI primers and running Arm-PCR on CDR3 regions. TCRdb re-analysed the multiplex PCR reads in MiXCR, keeping a single row per CDR3 protein. The data show roughly 700,000 distinct CDR3 sequences, roughly 30% seen once. Described time point: persistent/refractory GD, antithyroid drugs over 5 years with positive TRAb. Isolated PBMC RNA provided the starting material for the TCR library. The sequences come from peripheral blood mononuclear cells (PBMCs), collected when the disease was refractory, from a patient treated with antithyroid drugs. The receptors derive from a female donor with Graves disease.

The chain couples TRBV6-2 or TRBV6-3 to TRBJ1-5; TRBD1 matches 7 bases. V shed 4 bases and J 5 bases; nucleotides not matched to a gene: 11. The germline V gene encodes CDR1 MNHEY and CDR2 SVGEGT. The CDR3 is 16 residues long. The CDR3 DNA reads as TGTGCCAGCAGTTGGATGACAGGGAGGGTGGATCAGCCCCAGCATTTT. Amino acids: CASSWMTGRVDQPQHF.

The V gene is TRBV2, the J gene TRBJ1-6; D unclear. Deletions cut 3 bases from V and 8 bases from J, with 20 bases between. Looked up from germline, CDR1 is SNHLY and CDR2 is FYNNEI. The CDR3 has 17 residues. For the CDR3, the DNA is TGTGCCAGCAGTGAGATCTGGGCCATACCGAATTATTCACCCCTCCACTTT. Amino acids: CASSEIWAIPNYSPLHF.

This clonotype was counted only a few times. The genes are TRBV30 and TRBJ1-5; no firm D call. There are 14 residues in the CDR3. Germline-derived CDR1 and CDR2 are GTSNPN and SVGIG (reference sequence). Trimming took 0 bases from V and 7 from J, leaving 13 bases between them. The CDR3 loop is CAWSVLGRWQPQHF. The CDR3 nucleotides are TGTGCCTGGAGTGTACTAGGGAGGTGGCAGCCCCAGCATTTT.

In this sample, this clonotype turned up a few times. The CDR3 nucleotides read TGTGCCAGCAGCCCCGGGGAAGACAATCAGCCCCAGCATTTT. Translating gives CASSPGEDNQPQHF. The chain has TRBV7-9 and TRBJ1-5; D gene ambiguous. V was shortened by 5 bases and J by 3 bases, with 11 bases between the two germline ends. The germline gives CDR1 SEHNR, CDR2 FQNEAQ (reference sequence). CDR3 length: 14 amino acids.

This clonotype turned up a few times. CDR3 in amino acids: CASRPLGRGGETQYF. CDR3 DNA: TGTGCCAGCAGGCCCTTAGGAAGGGGCGGGGAGACCCAGTACTTC. The chain couples TRBV6-1 to TRBJ2-5; D tentatively fits TRBD1 or TRBD2 (5 bases each). Germline assignment: CDR1 MNHNS and CDR2 SASEGT. This CDR3 has 15 residues. Between the trimmed V and J ends, which lost 6 bases and 5 bases, there was a span of 19 bases.

Only a few counts were recorded for this clonotype. The gene calls are TRBV20-1 and TRBJ2-7, with 10 bases lining up with TRBD1. V shed 6 bases and J 4 bases; nucleotides not matched to a gene: 12. CDR1 and CDR2 (germline): DFQATT, SNEGSKA (reference sequence). CDR3 length: 15 residues. CDR3 sequence reads: CSAQFPGQGKYEQYF. CDR3 nucleotide sequence: TGCAGTGCACAATTTCCGGGACAGGGGAAATACGAGCAGTACTTC.

This clonotype was seen more than once but under ten times. This rearrangement joins TRBV7-9 to TRBJ1-4, with D unresolved. V shed 3 bases and J shed 8 bases, with 13 bases lying between them. CDR1 and CDR2 (germline): SEHNR, FQNEAQ (reference sequence). The CDR3 runs 14 residues. The CDR3 protein is CASSFWARGEKLFF. The CDR3 DNA is TGTGCCAGCAGCTTTTGGGCGAGAGGGGAAAAACTGTTTTTT.

This clonotype was seen only once. The genes are TRBV5-5 and TRBJ1-5, with D tentatively TRBD1 (6 bases). V lost 6 bases, J lost 7 bases, and 17 bases lay in between. Germline V gene lookup returns CDR1 SGHKS and CDR2 YYEKEE (reference sequence). The CDR3 consists of 14 residues. The CDR3 loop is CASKVSGEAQPQHF. CDR3 sequence (DNA): TGTGCCAGCAAAGTATCAGGGGAAGCCCAGCCCCAGCATTTT.

The chain couples TRBV29-1 to TRBJ1-1; unclear D gene. V shed 3 bases and J shed 1 base, with 9 bases lying between them. From germline, CDR1 is SQVTM and CDR2 ANQGSEA. The CDR3 length is 13 residues. The CDR3 loop is CSVELQPNTEAFF. In DNA form, the CDR3 reads TGCAGCGTTGAGCTACAGCCGAACACTGAAGCTTTCTTT.

The chain couples TRBV19 to TRBJ2-7; D tentatively fits TRBD1 or TRBD2 (6 bases each). The germline gives CDR1 LNHDA, CDR2 SQIVND (reference sequence). V lost 1 base and J lost 6, with 13 bases in between. The CDR3 consists of 14 residues. The CDR3 nucleotides are TGTGCCAGTAGTATAGGAGCCGGGGGCGGCGAGCAGTACTTC. This translates into CASSIGAGGGEQYF. The full variable domain, with the rest looked up from reference TRBV19 and TRBJ2-7, is DGGITQSPKYLFRKEGQNVTLSCEQNLNHDAMYWYRQDPGQGLRLIYYSQIVNDFQKGDIAEGYSVSREKKESFPLTVTSAQKNPTAFYLCASSIGAGGGEQYFGPGTRLTVT.

This rearrangement joins TRBV5-1 to TRBJ1-2; TRBD1 might be the D (5 bases). Trimming removed 4 bases at V and 4 bases at J, with 14 bases between. Germline V gives CDR1 SGHRS, CDR2 YFSETQ. The CDR3 is made up of 14 amino acids. The CDR3 sequence is CASSPPGRVYGYTF. The CDR3 nucleotides read TGCGCCAGCAGCCCTCCGGGACGGGTCTATGGCTACACCTTC. Looking up the rest from reference TRBV5-1 and TRBJ1-2 gives the full variable domain: KAGVTQTPRYLIKTRGQQVTLSCSPISGHRSVSWYQQTPGQGLQFLFEYFSETQRNKGNFPGRFSGRQFSNSRSEMNVSTLELGDSALYLCASSPPGRVYGYTFGSGTRLTVV.

The V call is TRBV11-2, the J call TRBJ2-2, with 11 bases identical to TRBD2. The CDR3 covers 16 residues. Trimming took 5 bases from V and 6 from J; bases not matched to a gene: 8. From germline, CDR1 is SGHAT and CDR2 FQNNGV. The CDR3 DNA reads TGTGCCAGCAGCCCCCTGACTAGCGGGATCGCCGGGGAGCTGTTTTTT. It specifies CASSPLTSGIAGELFF.

This clonotype has ten or more counts. This chain connects TRBV6-2 or TRBV6-3 to TRBJ1-2, with 8 bases that match TRBD1. CDR1 MNHEY and CDR2 SVGEGT come from the germline V gene. Losses at the gene ends were 5 bases for V and 8 bases for J; bases not matched to a gene: 1. CDR3 length equals 11 residues. The CDR3 DNA sequence: TGTGCCAGCAGTGGGGACAGGGGCTACACCTTC. Its protein is CASSGDRGYTF.

The sample holds many counts of this clonotype. This chain connects TRBV12-3 or TRBV12-4 to TRBJ1-5, with 7 positions matching TRBD1. This CDR3 spans 14 amino acids. With 6 bases clipped from V and 3 bases from J, the junction kept 5 bases outside the gene matches. The CDR3 region is CASRSGTDNQPQHF. In nucleotides, the CDR3 is TGTGCCAGCAGGTCCGGGACAGACAATCAGCCCCAGCATTTT.

This chain links TRBV20-1 with TRBJ1-1; TRBD1 agrees at 7 bases. The CDR3 consists of 13 residues. Germline CDR1 and CDR2: DFQATT and SNEGSKA (reference sequence). V lost 5 bases, J lost 0 bases, and 3 bases stayed unmatched. In DNA, the CDR3 is TGCAGTGCTGGGGACAGAGTGAACACTGAAGCTTTCTTT. Amino acids: CSAGDRVNTEAFF.

This clonotype was recorded a few times. This chain uses TRBV12-3 or TRBV12-4 with TRBJ1-4; TRBD1 aligns across 7 bases. The CDR3 covers 14 residues. J lost 3 bases, V lost 6 bases, and 4 bases had no gene match. The CDR3 loop is CASSSDRSNEKLFF. The CDR3 DNA reads TGTGCCAGCAGCTCGGACAGGTCTAATGAAAAACTGTTTTTT.

A note on this clonotype: Since a much larger clone is just one base distant, this may be a read error. The chain employs TRBV10-3 and TRBJ1-2; 7 bases are a match to TRBD1. The V gene end was trimmed by 6 bases and the J gene end by 2 bases; junction bases not matched to a gene: 15. From germline, CDR1 is ENHRY and CDR2 SYGVKD. The CDR3 extends over 17 amino acids. The CDR3 here is CAISPRQGFLRNYGYTF. In DNA, the CDR3 is TGTGCCATCAGCCCTAGACAGGGATTTCTTCGAAACTATGGCTACACCTTC.

Remarks on this clonotype: A much larger clone differs from this one at a single base, so this may be a read error. The J gene is TRBJ2-7, the V gene TRBV27, with D possibly being TRBD1 (6 bases). Trimming removed 2 bases at V and 6 bases at J, with 8 bases between. CDR1 MNHEY and CDR2 SMNVEV come from the germline V gene (reference sequence). The CDR3 runs to 12 residues. The CDR3 loop is CASSLRGCEQYF. The CDR3 nucleotides read TGTGCCAGCAGTTTAAGGGGGTGCGAGCAGTACTTC.

Only a few counts were recorded for this clonotype. The chain couples TRBV30 to TRBJ2-1; the match to TRBD2 covers 14 bases. There are 15 residues in the CDR3. Germline trimming cut 4 bases from V and 5 bases from J; bases unmatched to any gene: 4. Germline-derived CDR1 and CDR2 are GTSNPN and SVGIG (reference sequence). The CDR3 is CAWMGLAGENNEQFF. The CDR3 DNA sequence: TGTGCCTGGATGGGACTAGCGGGAGAGAACAATGAGCAGTTCTTC.

Comments on this clonotype: This may be a read error: a much more frequent sequence differs by one nucleotide. V usage is TRBV28 and J usage is TRBJ1-2; possibly TRBD1 for D (5 bases). Germline assignment: CDR1 MDHEN and CDR2 SYDVKM. The CDR3 runs to 13 residues. Trimming cost V 2 bases and J 7 bases, with 11 bases left between them. CDR3 bases: TGTGCCAGCAGTTTAATGGGGACTACTGGCTACACCTTC. It translates to CASSLMGTTGYTF.

The genes are TRBV12-3 or TRBV12-4 and TRBJ2-4; TRBD1 aligns across 9 bases. V gave up 6 bases and J gave up 9 bases; unmatched junction bases: 9. This CDR3 is built from 14 residues. CDR3 amino acids: CASRGTGHFGIQYF. CDR3 sequence (DNA): TGTGCCAGCAGGGGGACAGGGCATTTTGGCATTCAGTACTTC.

Comment on this clonotype: One base away lies a much larger clone, so this may be a sequencing read error. The chain is built from TRBV28 and TRBJ1-2; 8 nucleotides align to TRBD1. CDR3 length equals 13 residues. CDR1 is MDHEN and CDR2 is SYDVKM in the germline V gene. The CDR3 region has the DNA TGTGCCAGCAGCCAACCAGGGGGCTATGGCCACACCTTC. Translation gives CASSQPGGYGHTF.

This clonotype was seen more than once but under ten times. The chain couples TRBV30 to TRBJ2-7; 8 bases agree with TRBD2. With V trimmed by 4 bases and J by 4 bases, 9 bases remained unmatched. The germline CDR1 and CDR2 sequences are GTSNPN and SVGIG (reference sequence). The CDR3 is 14 amino acids. The CDR3 bases are TGTGCCTGGACTCGAGCGGGAGTCCAGTACGAGCAGTACTTC. Protein: CAWTRAGVQYEQYF.

The V gene is TRBV28, the J gene TRBJ1-5, with D possibly being TRBD1 (5 bases). CDR1 is MDHEN, CDR2 SYDVKM, per germline. V lost 7 bases and J 2 bases, leaving 12 bases between the germline ends. The CDR3 has 14 amino acids. The CDR3 region has the DNA TGTGCCAGCATTTGGGGGTACGGCAATCAGCCCCAGCATTTT. This sequence encodes CASIWGYGNQPQHF.

This clonotype was picked up a small number of times. The chain carries TRBV19 and TRBJ1-1; the match to TRBD1 covers 7 bases. The germline gives CDR1 LNHDA, CDR2 SQIVND (reference sequence). This CDR3 is built from 15 residues. Trimming took 6 bases from V and 1 from J; bases not matched to a gene: 8. CDR3 amino acids: CASRKTGASNTEAFF. The CDR3 DNA is TGTGCCAGTAGGAAAACAGGGGCGTCGAACACTGAAGCTTTCTTT.

The chain joins TRBV28 to TRBJ1-6; D is perhaps TRBD1 (6 bases). Germline CDR1 MDHEN, CDR2 SYDVKM. This CDR3 contains 15 residues. The V end was cut by 2 bases, the J end by 9 bases, with 14 bases between. The CDR3 coding sequence is TGTGCCAGCAGTTTACCGGGGGGGCTGGGTTCACCCCTCCACTTT. Its translation: CASSLPGGLGSPLHF.

The V and J genes are TRBV6-2 or TRBV6-3 and TRBJ1-6; D is undetermined. V lost 5 bases, J lost 7 bases, and 12 bases lay in between. This CDR3 contains 14 residues. Germline CDR1 reads MNHEY; CDR2 reads SVGEGT. The CDR3 sequence: CASSGAPGNSPLHF. In nucleotides, the CDR3 is TGTGCCAGCAGTGGTGCCCCCGGGAATTCACCCCTCCACTTT.

V usage is TRBV2 and J usage is TRBJ1-1; 9 nucleotides match TRBD1. V lost 6 bases, J lost 7 bases, and 12 bases stayed unmatched. Germline V gene lookup returns CDR1 SNHLY and CDR2 FYNNEI. The CDR3 sequence is 15 residues long. The CDR3 is CASRKKTGGLDEAFF. The CDR3 DNA reads as TGTGCCAGCAGAAAGAAGACAGGGGGGCTTGATGAAGCTTTCTTT. Using reference TRBV2 and TRBJ1-1 for the parts outside the CDR3, the full variable domain is EPEVTQTPSHQVTQMGQEVILRCVPISNHLYFYWYRQILGQKVEFLVSFYNNEISEKSEIFDDQFSVERPDGSNFTLKIRSTKLEDSAMYFCASRKKTGGLDEAFFGQGTRLTVV.

The chain recombines TRBV3-1 with TRBJ1-5; D is perhaps TRBD1 (5 bases). Per the germline V gene, CDR1 is LGHDT and CDR2 is YNNKEL (reference sequence). The V gene lost 3 bases and the J gene lost 3 bases, with 12 bases spanning the gap. The CDR3 length is 15 residues. The CDR3 here is CASSQGPANNQPQHF. The CDR3 nucleotides read TGTGCCAGCAGCCAGGGACCCGCAAACAATCAGCCCCAGCATTTT. Full variable domain (rest looked up from reference TRBV3-1 and TRBJ1-5): DTAVSQTPKYLVTQMGNDKSIKCEQNLGHDTMYWYKQDSKKFLKIMFSYNNKELIINETVPNRFSPKSPDKAHLNLHINSLELGDSAVYFCASSQGPANNQPQHFGDGTRLSIL.

This clonotype appeared a few times. The chain links TRBV20-1 to TRBJ2-7, with unresolved D. CDR1 DFQATT and CDR2 SNEGSKA come from the germline V gene (reference sequence). Trimming shortened V by 3 bases and J by 2 bases, and 5 bases separated the two germline ends. CDR3 length: 11 residues. DNA of the CDR3: TGCAGTGCTAGTAGCACCTACGAGCAGTACTTC. This encodes CSASSTYEQYF.